A selection of T cell receptor beta chains follows, all from one sample in a study of OX40 agonist ivuxolimab in advanced cancers. Here immunoSEQ multiplex PCR was the method, and the copy in TCRdb shows in-frame clones only, minus some. There are some 99,000 clones in the sample; 90% occur only once, and around 1.5% lies in the top ten. The sequencing used CD4+ or CD8+ T cells sorted from blood, collected in a trial of the OX40 agonist ivuxolimab. Receptors were obtained from an adult with an advanced solid tumor such as melanoma, head and neck, liver or kidney cancer. CDR3s include the opening cysteine and the closing phenylalanine or tryptophan. The D gene is left open where the match is weak. Size is omitted from some rows. Given values are once, few, many or a class for expanded clones.

TRBV4-2	NA	TRBJ1-2	NA	CASSVQGAHRYGYTF	TGTGCCAGCAGCGTACAGGGCGCACACCGCTATGGCTACACCTTC
TRBV6-5	NA	TRBJ1-6	NA	CASSYSGGRSSPLHF	TGTGCCAGCAGTTACTCGGGGGGTAGAAGTTCACCCCTCCACTTT
TRBV7-2	NA	TRBJ2-1	NA	CASSLVRAYEQFF	TGTGCCAGCAGCTTAGTAAGGGCCTATGAGCAGTTCTTC
TRBV30	NA	TRBJ2-3	NA	CAWSVLGRVVTDTQYF	TGTGCCTGGAGTGTACTTGGCAGGGTGGTCACAGATACGCAGTATTTT
TRBV19	NA	TRBJ2-5	TRBD1	CASSMDRSETQYF	TGTGCCAGTAGTATGGACAGGTCCGAGACCCAGTACTTC
TRBV9	NA	TRBJ2-2	NA	CASSETSGGGNTGELFF	TGTGCCAGCAGCGAGACCAGCGGAGGGGGGAACACCGGGGAGCTGTTTTTT
TRBV7-8	NA	TRBJ2-2	TRBD2	CASSSLAGKNTGELFF	TGTGCCAGCAGCTCACTAGCGGGAAAGAACACCGGGGAGCTGTTTTTT
TRBV5-1	NA	TRBJ2-7	NA	CASSLLASSYEQYF	TGCGCCAGCAGCTTGTTAGCGTCCTCCTACGAGCAGTACTTC
TRBV7-9	NA	TRBJ2-5	NA	CASSPSGVRETQYF	TGTGCCAGCAGCCCCTCAGGGGTTAGAGAGACCCAGTACTTC
TRBV11-3	NA	TRBJ1-2	NA	CASSSFQANYGYTF	TGTGCCAGCAGCTCGTTCCAAGCTAACTATGGCTACACCTTC
TRBV19	few	TRBJ1-2	NA	CASSENYGYTF	TGTGCCAGCTCGGAGAACTATGGCTACACCTTC
TRBV5-1	NA	TRBJ1-2	TRBD1	CASRPTGGEGYGYTF	TGCGCCAGCAGACCTACAGGGGGCGAAGGCTATGGCTACACCTTC
TRBV19	once	TRBJ2-3	NA	CASSIRGSSTDTQYF	TGTGCCAGTAGTATAAGGGGGAGTAGCACAGATACGCAGTATTTT
TRBV6-1	NA	TRBJ2-1	TRBD1	CASSELDGTGSYNEQFF	TGTGCCAGCAGTGAATTAGACGGGACAGGGAGTTACAATGAGCAGTTCTTC
TRBV19	few	TRBJ2-7	NA	CATGPGSTYEQYF	TGTGCCACGGGGCCGGGGAGCACCTACGAGCAGTACTTC
TRBV14	NA	TRBJ2-3	NA	CASSQDIGGKAAF	TGTGCCAGCAGCCAAGATATTGGTGGAAAGGCCGCCTTT
TRBV5-1	once	TRBJ2-7	NA	CASSTSTGDSPYEQYF	TGCGCCAGCAGCACGAGTACAGGGGACTCTCCCTACGAGCAGTACTTC
TRBV19	NA	TRBJ1-5	NA	CASLNRGRGGNQPQHF	TGTGCCAGTCTTAACCGGGGAAGGGGAGGGAATCAGCCCCAGCATTTT
TRBV25-1	NA	TRBJ1-4	NA	CASSEFEKLFF	TGTGCCAGCAGTGAATTTGAAAAACTGTTTTTT
TRBV19	NA	TRBJ2-7	TRBD2	CASSKFDSGRALTYEQYF	TGTGCCAGTAGTAAATTTGACAGCGGGAGGGCCCTGACGTACGAGCAGTACTTC
TRBV10-3	NA	TRBJ2-1	TRBD1	CAISESGQGGTINEQFF	TGTGCCATCAGTGAATCAGGACAGGGGGGAACCATCAATGAGCAGTTCTTC
TRBV11-3	NA	TRBJ2-3	TRBD2	CASSPGLAGFTDTQYF	TGTGCCAGCAGCCCCGGACTAGCGGGATTCACAGATACGCAGTATTTT
TRBV7-2	NA	TRBJ1-5	TRBD1	CASSSDRGRAGQPQHF	TGTGCCAGCAGCTCTGACAGGGGGAGGGCCGGTCAGCCCCAGCATTTT
TRBV7-9	NA	TRBJ1-1	TRBD1	CASSLDRDGGPEAFF	TGTGCCAGCAGCTTGGACAGGGATGGGGGCCCTGAAGCTTTCTTT
TRBV6-6	NA	TRBJ2-5	TRBD2	CASILAGAGEAQYF	TGTGCCAGCATCCTAGCGGGAGCTGGAGAGGCCCAGTACTTC
TRBV6-6	NA	TRBJ2-2	TRBD1	CAADRGPNTGELFF	TGTGCCGCGGACAGGGGGCCGAACACCGGGGAGCTGTTTTTT
TRBV2	once	TRBJ2-1	NA	CASMAFNNEQFF	TGTGCCAGCATGGCCTTCAACAATGAGCAGTTCTTC